This passage covers 17 T cell receptor beta chains from one sample sequenced in a study of CD8 T cells in ankylosing spondylitis. TCRdb used MiXCR to reprocess the 5' RACE reads, holding one entry per CDR3 protein. The sample includes 110,000 to 150,000 distinct CDR3 sequences, 7% to 9% of them seen just once. The source material was synovial fluid, either unsorted or a sorted T cell fraction (not recorded which). These receptors originate from a male donor with ankylosing spondylitis.

There are a few counts of this clonotype. The chain employs TRBV20-1 and TRBJ2-3; D could derive from TRBD1 or TRBD2 (5 bases each). Germline V gene sequence: CDR1 DFQATT, CDR2 SNEGSKA (reference sequence). This CDR3 has 14 amino acids. Between the trimmed V and J ends, which lost 8 bases and 1 base, there was a span of 16 bases. The CDR3 spells CSPWDRRGTDTQYF. The CDR3, as DNA: TGCAGTCCCTGGGACCGCAGGGGCACAGATACGCAGTATTTT.

The chain carries TRBV28 and TRBJ2-7; D remains unclear. Germline-derived CDR1 and CDR2 are MDHEN and SYDVKM. The V end lost 7 bases, the J end lost 3 bases, and 10 bases lay between the germline ends. The CDR3 is 12 residues long. The CDR3 protein is CASTYGHYEQYF. The CDR3 nucleotides read TGTGCCAGCACCTACGGGCACTACGAGCAGTACTTC.

Details on this clonotype: The limits of the CDR3 on the DNA are not certain, so only TCRdb's listed CDR3 is given. The rearrangement links TRBV2 to TRBJ2-7; TRBD1, the D gene given by the table, was not confirmed from the DNA. The CDR3 is made up of 15 amino acids, end residues included. The germline gives CDR1 SNHLY, CDR2 FYNNEI. The chain's CDR3 is CASILDRVRPYEQYF.

This clonotype was counted at least ten times. The CDR3 bases are TGTGCCACGACGGGGGGGAGTAGCACAGATACGCAGTATTTT. This codes for CATTGGSSTDTQYF. This sequence joins TRBV15 and TRBJ2-3, with 8 bases fitting TRBD2. The CDR3 length is 14 residues. The junction had 5 bases not matched to a gene; V was cut back by 9 bases and J by 0 bases. CDR1 is LNHNV, CDR2 YYDKDF, per germline (reference sequence).

The chain uses TRBV6-1 and TRBJ2-7; D unclear. Germline-derived CDR1 and CDR2 are MNHNS and SASEGT. The V end lost 7 bases, the J end lost 2 bases, and 15 bases lay between the germline ends. The CDR3 has 14 residues. The CDR3 loop reads CASTKVNPPYEQYF. CDR3 nucleotides: TGTGCCAGCACGAAAGTGAACCCACCCTACGAGCAGTACTTC.

V and J are TRBV7-8 and TRBJ2-1; D might be TRBD1 or TRBD2, each matching 5 bases. The length of the CDR3 is 17 residues. The V gene lost 4 bases and the J gene lost 0 bases, with 16 bases spanning the gap. Germline CDR1 SGHVS, CDR2 FQNEAQ. This CDR3 is CASSSAPWGSSYNEQFF. CDR3 DNA sequence: TGTGCCAGCAGCTCTGCGCCATGGGGGAGCTCCTACAATGAGCAGTTCTTC.

A few counts support this clonotype. The J gene is TRBJ2-3, the V gene TRBV6-5; a possible D gene is TRBD2 (5 bases). V lost 0 bases and J lost 2, with 9 bases in between. CDR1 and CDR2 (germline): MNHEY, SVGAGI. This CDR3 has 15 amino acids. The CDR3 protein is CASSYSPGNTDTQYF. DNA for the CDR3: TGTGCCAGCAGTTACTCGCCGGGAAACACAGATACGCAGTATTTT.

The chain couples TRBV7-8 to TRBJ2-6; TRBD1 matches at 8 bases. V lost 2 bases to trimming and J lost 1 base; unmatched junction nucleotides: 7. Per the germline V gene, CDR1 is SGHVS and CDR2 is FQNEAQ. The CDR3 length is 18 residues. The chain's CDR3 is CASSLSPQGASGANVLTF. For the CDR3, the DNA is TGTGCCAGCAGCTTAAGCCCGCAGGGGGCGTCTGGGGCCAACGTCCTGACTTTC.

This clonotype was observed many times. The CDR3 region is CASSRGQLGPYNEQFF. The CDR3 nucleotides read TGCGCCAGCAGCCGAGGCCAGTTAGGTCCCTACAATGAGCAGTTCTTC. The chain employs TRBV5-1 and TRBJ2-1; unclear D gene. Germline lookup yields CDR1 SGHRS and CDR2 YFSETQ. This CDR3 is 16 amino acids long. V was pared by 4 bases and J by 2 bases, with 16 bases between.

This clonotype was observed a handful of times. The genes are TRBV20-1 and TRBJ2-4; 7 bases agree with TRBD1. The V gene end was trimmed by 1 base and the J gene end by 3 bases; junction bases not matched to a gene: 0. The CDR3 consists of 13 residues. Germline values: CDR1 DFQATT, CDR2 SNEGSKA (reference sequence). The CDR3: CSARGDSKNIQYF. Here the CDR3 DNA reads TGCAGTGCTAGAGGGGACAGCAAAAACATTCAGTACTTC.

This clonotype occurred a few times. The V and J genes are TRBV6-2 or TRBV6-3 and TRBJ2-2; D gene unclear. Per the germline V gene, CDR1 is MNHEY and CDR2 is SVGEGT. Trimming stripped 11 bases from V and 6 bases from J, with 16 bases between. This CDR3 region has 13 residues. CDR3 sequence (DNA): TGTGCCGCAGCCCCCCGGCGATCCGGGGAGCTGTTTTTT. Translating it yields CAAAPRRSGELFF.

The sample holds a few counts of this clonotype. This chain uses TRBV5-5 with TRBJ2-7; 7 bases match TRBD2. This CDR3 is 16 amino acids long. Per the germline V gene, CDR1 is SGHKS and CDR2 is YYEKEE (reference sequence). Losses at the gene ends were 4 bases for V and 2 bases for J; bases not matched to a gene: 12. CDR3 protein: CASSRPGGEGTYEQYF. DNA of the CDR3: TGTGCCAGCAGCCGGCCGGGGGGTGAAGGAACCTACGAGCAGTACTTC. Combining the CDR3 with reference TRBV5-5 and TRBJ2-7 gives the whole variable domain DAGVTQSPTHLIKTRGQQVTLRCSPISGHKSVSWYQQVLGQGPQFIFQYYEKEERGRGNFPDRFSARQFPNYSSELNVNALLLGDSALYLCASSRPGGEGTYEQYFGPGTRLTVT.

This rearrangement joins TRBV27 to TRBJ1-1; D is undetermined. The CDR3 spans 14 residues. In germline, CDR1 is MNHEY, CDR2 SMNVEV (reference sequence). V was shortened by 0 bases and J by 2 bases, with 7 bases between the two germline ends. CDR3 nucleotide sequence: TGTGCCAGCAGTTTATCTTGGGGAAACACTGAAGCTTTCTTT. Residues: CASSLSWGNTEAFF.

V usage is TRBV6-4 and J usage is TRBJ2-1; no clear D. Trimming took off 6 bases at V and 0 bases at J, with 12 bases between the two ends. In germline, CDR1 is MRHNA, CDR2 SNTAGT. This CDR3 has 15 amino acids. The CDR3 spells CASRADSLSYNEQFF. The CDR3 nucleotides read TGTGCCAGCAGAGCTGACTCCCTCTCCTACAATGAGCAGTTCTTC.

The count of this clonotype is one. The V call is TRBV3-1, the J call TRBJ1-6, with D perhaps matching TRBD1 (5 bases). V was pared by 6 bases and J by 8 bases, with 11 bases between. The CDR3 is 13 amino acids. Germline V gene data show CDR1 as LGHDT and CDR2 as YNNKEL (reference sequence). DNA for the CDR3: TGTGCCAGCAGATTGGGGCTAGATTCACCCCTCCACTTT. Amino acids: CASRLGLDSPLHF.

V is TRBV7-3 and J is TRBJ2-1; TRBD2 matches at 8 bases. The CDR3 is 15 residues long. The germline V gene encodes CDR1 SGHTA and CDR2 FQGTGA. V lost 2 bases and J lost 4; bases outside the gene matches: 4. This CDR3 is CASSLGGGQYNEQFF. The CDR3 region has the DNA TGTGCCAGCAGCTTAGGCGGGGGGCAGTACAATGAGCAGTTCTTC.

This clonotype has a handful of counts. The chain couples TRBV28 to TRBJ2-7, with a tentative D call TRBD2 (5 bases). CDR1 and CDR2 (germline): MDHEN, SYDVKM. V shed 3 bases and J shed 4 bases, with 13 bases lying between them. CDR3 length: 14 residues. As DNA, the CDR3 is TGTGCCAGCAGTTTTGCGGCGAGAGGGTACGAGCAGTACTTC. Residues: CASSFAARGYEQYF.